These 19 T cell receptor beta chains were sequenced from one sample in a study of blood T cell repertoires in COVID-19. Repertoires were generated with immunoSEQ multiplex PCR, while TCRdb's copy carries only in-frame clones and drops some. The table has over 200,000 clones, approximately 84% seen once; the top ten hold about 6%. The sequenced material came from peripheral blood. These receptor sequences come from a man aged 80 or over with acute or convalescent COVID-19.

V is TRBV6-1 and J is TRBJ1-2; 9 bases line up with TRBD1. CDR3 length: 15 amino acids. Germline loops: CDR1 MNHNS, CDR2 SASEGT. With V trimmed by 3 bases and J by 8 bases, 10 bases remained unmatched. The CDR3 reads CASSESGQGWGGYTF. CDR3 in DNA: TGTGCCAGCAGTGAGTCAGGACAGGGGTGGGGAGGCTACACCTTC.

V usage is TRBV5-6 and J usage is TRBJ2-2, with 9 positions matching TRBD1. This CDR3 contains 15 residues. Looked up from germline, CDR1 is SGHDT and CDR2 is YYEEEE. The V and J ends lost 4 bases and 4 bases, in that order; junction bases with no gene match: 5. CDR3 protein: CASSGRDRATGELFF. CDR3 coding DNA: TGTGCCAGCAGCGGGCGGGACAGGGCCACCGGGGAGCTGTTTTTT. Together with reference TRBV5-6 and TRBJ2-2, the CDR3 gives the full variable domain: DAGVTQSPTHLIKTRGQQVTLRCSPKSGHDTVSWYQQALGQGPQFIFQYYEEEERQRGNFPDRFSGHQFPNYSSELNVNALLLGDSALYLCASSGRDRATGELFFGEGSRLTVL.

The chain couples TRBV19 to TRBJ2-5; maybe TRBD1 (5 bases). The CDR3 length is 15 residues. Germline V gene sequence: CDR1 LNHDA, CDR2 SQIVND (reference sequence). With 6 bases removed from V and 3 bases from J, the gap between germline ends came to 17 bases. The CDR3 DNA reads as TGTGCCAGTAGCCGAAAGCTAGACAGAAAAGAGACCCAGTACTTC. Amino acids: CASSRKLDRKETQYF. The full variable domain, its missing parts supplied by reference TRBV19 and TRBJ2-5, is DGGITQSPKYLFRKEGQNVTLSCEQNLNHDAMYWYRQDPGQGLRLIYYSQIVNDFQKGDIAEGYSVSREKKESFPLTVTSAQKNPTAFYLCASSRKLDRKETQYFGPGTRLLVL.

The chain has TRBV5-1 and TRBJ2-3; 14 bases map to TRBD2. Per germline, CDR1 SGHRS and CDR2 YFSETQ. V gave up 5 bases and J gave up 5 bases; unmatched junction bases: 4. The CDR3 spans 15 residues. The CDR3 nucleotides are TGCGCCAGCAGTCGACTAGCGGGAGGGGAAGATACGCAGTATTTT. Its protein product is CASSRLAGGEDTQYF.

The J gene is TRBJ1-2, the V gene TRBV30; 7 nucleotides agree with TRBD1. CDR1 GTSNPN and CDR2 SVGIG come from the germline V gene (reference sequence). V shed 2 bases and J 5 bases; nucleotides not matched to a gene: 8. This CDR3 comprises 14 residues. The CDR3 DNA is TGTGCCTGGAGTAGGAGGGGGCTAAGTTATGGCTACACCTTC. This encodes CAWSRRGLSYGYTF.

The rearrangement joins TRBV11-2 to TRBJ1-5; D is uncertain. This CDR3 has 16 amino acids. The V end lost 1 base, the J end lost 0 bases, and 10 bases lay between the germline ends. Germline lookup yields CDR1 SGHAT and CDR2 FQNNGV. The chain's CDR3 is CASSLGTDYSNQPQHF. In DNA, the CDR3 is TGTGCCAGCAGCTTAGGAACAGATTATAGCAATCAGCCCCAGCATTTT. Combining the CDR3 with reference TRBV11-2 and TRBJ1-5 gives the whole variable domain EAGVAQSPRYKIIEKRQSVAFWCNPISGHATLYWYQQILGQGPKLLIQFQNNGVVDDSQLPKDRFSAERLKGVDSTLKIQPAKLEDSAVYLCASSLGTDYSNQPQHFGDGTRLSIL.

The rearrangement links TRBV2 to TRBJ2-1; 8 bases agree with TRBD1. With V trimmed by 4 bases and J by 6 bases, 8 bases remained unmatched. The CDR3 covers 15 residues. CDR1 is SNHLY and CDR2 is FYNNEI in the germline V gene. The CDR3 bases are TGTGCCAGCAGTGCCAACAGGGGGTTAGGCAATGAGCAGTTCTTC. It is translated as CASSANRGLGNEQFF.

V and J are TRBV19 and TRBJ2-5; tentatively, D is TRBD2 (5 bases). V dropped 7 bases and J dropped 8 bases, with 14 bases sitting between them. Germline V gene data show CDR1 as LNHDA and CDR2 as SQIVND (reference sequence). The CDR3 is 12 residues long. As DNA, the CDR3 is TGTGCCAGTACTTCCGGGGATTACACCCAGTACTTC. Translated, it gives CASTSGDYTQYF.

The V gene is TRBV7-2, the J gene TRBJ2-1, with 7 bases lining up with TRBD2. The CDR3 extends over 15 amino acids. The germline CDR1 and CDR2 sequences are SGHTA and FQGNSA. V shed 7 bases and J 0 bases; nucleotides not matched to a gene: 6. Here the CDR3 DNA reads TGTGCCAGCACCCGGACTAGGACCTCCTACAATGAGCAGTTCTTC. Amino acid sequence: CASTRTRTSYNEQFF.

Here the CDR3 DNA reads TGCGCCAGCAGCTCCGGACAGGGTTGGACTGAAGCTTTCTTT. Translated: CASSSGQGWTEAFF. The chain recombines TRBV5-1 with TRBJ1-1; 8 nucleotides line up with TRBD1. The CDR3 has 14 amino acids. The ends lost 3 bases at V and 5 bases at J; junction bases unmatched: 6. Germline-derived CDR1 and CDR2 are SGHRS and YFSETQ.

The chain links TRBV19 to TRBJ2-3, with 12 bases lining up with TRBD2. Trimming at V came to 5 bases and at J to 6 bases, leaving 9 bases not matched to a gene. Germline-derived CDR1 and CDR2 are LNHDA and SQIVND (reference sequence). CDR3 length: 16 residues. The CDR3 region has the DNA TGTGCCAGTAGTCCTAGCGGGAGGGCCGAGAGGGATACGCAGTATTTT. It yields the protein CASSPSGRAERDTQYF.

CDR3 sequence: CASGGLTNTEAFF. In DNA form, the CDR3 reads TGTGCCAGCGGGGGACTTACGAACACTGAAGCTTTCTTT. The rearrangement uses TRBV28 and TRBJ1-1; a possible D gene is TRBD1 (5 bases). Germline V gene lookup returns CDR1 MDHEN and CDR2 SYDVKM. There are 13 residues in the CDR3. V was clipped by 8 bases and J by 1 base, with 11 bases between them.

J is TRBJ2-2 and V is TRBV4-3; 8 nucleotides match TRBD1. Germline V gene sequence: CDR1 LGHNA, CDR2 YSLEER. The CDR3 is made up of 16 amino acids. V lost 0 bases and J lost 5; bases outside the gene matches: 5. Here the CDR3 reads CASSQDWRTGTGELFF. DNA of the CDR3: TGCGCCAGCAGCCAAGATTGGAGGACAGGGACCGGGGAGCTGTTTTTT.

The genes are TRBV2 and TRBJ2-5, with 7 positions matching TRBD1. V lost 3 bases, J lost 0 bases, and 4 bases stayed unmatched. The germline CDR1 and CDR2 sequences are SNHLY and FYNNEI. The CDR3 spans 15 residues. DNA of the CDR3: TGTGCCAGCAGTGATTGGGACAGATACCAAGAGACCCAGTACTTC. Its translation: CASSDWDRYQETQYF.

This rearrangement joins TRBV4-2 to TRBJ2-1; 9 bases align to TRBD2. The CDR3 length is 18 residues. The ends lost 0 bases at V and 4 bases at J; junction bases unmatched: 10. CDR1 LGHNA and CDR2 YNFKEQ come from the germline V gene. The CDR3 is CASSQDWAGGPSYNEQFF. CDR3 DNA sequence: TGTGCCAGCAGCCAAGACTGGGCGGGAGGGCCTTCTTACAATGAGCAGTTCTTC.

V gene TRBV11-2 combines with J gene TRBJ2-3; 10 bases map to TRBD2. CDR1 and CDR2 (germline): SGHAT, FQNNGV. This CDR3 contains 17 residues. V shed 10 bases and J 1 base; nucleotides not matched to a gene: 14. The CDR3 protein is CATQGRAGGLGTDTQYF. CDR3 bases: TGTGCCACCCAGGGCCGAGCGGGAGGGTTAGGCACAGATACGCAGTATTTT.

This clone occurred once. V is TRBV28 and J is TRBJ1-5; 9 bases are shared with TRBD1. Germline CDR1 MDHEN, CDR2 SYDVKM. The CDR3 runs 16 residues. V dropped 6 bases and J dropped 5; count of bases not matched to a gene: 11. The CDR3 sequence: CASRAQTGQGHQPQHF. Written as DNA, the CDR3 is TGTGCCAGCAGAGCTCAGACGGGACAGGGTCATCAGCCCCAGCATTTT.

The CDR3, as DNA: TGTGCCAGCTCACCCAGATTAGAGGTCGGGAATGAAAAACTGTTTTTT. Translating it yields CASSPRLEVGNEKLFF. The V gene is TRBV18, the J gene TRBJ1-4; no clear D. Germline V gives CDR1 KGHSH, CDR2 LQKENI. This CDR3 is built from 16 residues. V was shortened by 3 bases and J by 5 bases, with 16 bases between the two germline ends.

The chain couples TRBV4-2 to TRBJ2-1; 10 bases match TRBD2. Germline loops: CDR1 LGHNA, CDR2 YNFKEQ. The CDR3 runs to 17 residues. V lost 0 bases to trimming and J lost 0 bases; unmatched junction nucleotides: 2. The CDR3 bases are TGTGCCAGCAGCCAAGAGCCTAGCGGGAGCTCCTACAATGAGCAGTTCTTC. As protein: CASSQEPSGSSYNEQFF.